This T cell receptor (beta chain) was recorded in a study of blood T cell repertoires in COVID-19. TCRdb's copy holds only in-frame clones and misses some; the assay was immunoSEQ multiplex PCR. This table holds 150,000 to 200,000 clones, about four fifths found once. Trimming cost V 6 bases and J 1 base; bases outside gene matches: 6. The V gene's germline CDR1 is MNHEY and CDR2 SVGAGI. CDR3 size: 15 residues. This TCR was recovered from a woman at least 80 years old with acute or convalescent COVID-19. The chain has TRBV6-5 and TRBJ2-7; 10 bases align to TRBD2. Material: peripheral blood. DNA of the CDR3: TGTGCCAGCAGGGACTTAGCGGGGGGTTCCTACGAGCAGTACTTC. Translation: CASRDLAGGSYEQYF.